A single sample is the source of the 28 T cell receptor beta chains below, sequenced in a study of OX40 agonist ivuxolimab in advanced cancers. The protocol was immunoSEQ multiplex PCR, while the TCRdb copy is restricted to in-frame clones and leaves out a portion. The sample has approximately 98,000 clones, roughly four fifths seen once. The sample was CD4+ or CD8+ T cells sorted from blood, taken in a trial of the OX40 agonist ivuxolimab. The receptors were sampled from an adult with an advanced solid tumor such as melanoma, head and neck, liver or kidney cancer.

The rearrangement joins TRBV7-9 to TRBJ1-1, with a possible D match to TRBD1 (6 bases). Germline V gene lookup returns CDR1 SEHNR and CDR2 FQNEAQ (reference sequence). The ends were cut back, 7 bases at V and 0 bases at J, with 18 bases in the middle. The CDR3 loop spans 16 amino acids. This chain's CDR3 is CASTIRTGTLNTEAFF. In DNA form, the CDR3 reads TGTGCCAGCACCATAAGAACGGGGACATTGAACACTGAAGCTTTCTTT.

The chain combines TRBV9 with TRBJ1-3; D may be TRBD1 (6 bases). From germline, CDR1 is SGDLS and CDR2 YYNGEE. Trimming shortened V by 4 bases and J by 4 bases, and 15 bases separated the two germline ends. CDR3 length: 15 amino acids. The CDR3 is CASSPGHLGGNTIYF. DNA for the CDR3: TGTGCCAGCAGCCCGGGACACTTAGGGGGAAACACCATATATTTT.

The rearrangement links TRBV5-1 to TRBJ2-2; no definite D call. The germline gives CDR1 SGHRS, CDR2 YFSETQ. The CDR3 totals 12 residues. Trimming shortened V by 5 bases and J by 10 bases, and 12 bases separated the two germline ends. The CDR3 DNA sequence: TGCGCCAGCAGTCGGACGGGTGAGGAGCTGTTTTTT. Its translation: CASSRTGEELFF. Using reference TRBV5-1 and TRBJ2-2 for the parts outside the CDR3, the full variable domain is KAGVTQTPRYLIKTRGQQVTLSCSPISGHRSVSWYQQTPGQGLQFLFEYFSETQRNKGNFPGRFSGRQFSNSRSEMNVSTLELGDSALYLCASSRTGEELFFGEGSRLTVL.

This sequence joins TRBV23-1 and TRBJ2-7; 10 nucleotides match TRBD1. TRBV23-1 is noted as an ORF with a role that remains uncertain. This CDR3 contains 17 residues. After removal of 3 bases from V and 1 base from J, the junction contained 9 bases not matched to a gene. For the CDR3, the DNA is TGCGCCAGCAGTCAGCTCCGGGGACAGGGGCTATCCTACGAGCAGTACTTC. It encodes CASSQLRGQGLSYEQYF.

The chain joins TRBV6-1 to TRBJ2-7; 9 nucleotides agree with TRBD1. Looked up from germline, CDR1 is MNHNS and CDR2 is SASEGT. V lost 9 bases to trimming and J lost 5 bases; unmatched junction nucleotides: 14. This CDR3 has 15 residues. CDR3 in amino acids: CASKPGGTGWDEQYF. The CDR3 DNA reads as TGTGCCAGTAAGCCGGGCGGGACAGGGTGGGACGAGCAGTACTTC.

The J gene is TRBJ2-3, the V gene TRBV19; D is perhaps TRBD1 (5 bases). V was clipped by 1 base and J by 0 bases, with 8 bases between them. Germline assignment: CDR1 LNHDA and CDR2 SQIVND (reference sequence). CDR3 size: 15 residues. CDR3 sequence: CASSIGTTSTDTQYF. In nucleotides, the CDR3 is TGTGCCAGTAGTATAGGGACAACGAGCACAGATACGCAGTATTTT. Variable domain in full (rest from reference TRBV19 and TRBJ2-3): DGGITQSPKYLFRKEGQNVTLSCEQNLNHDAMYWYRQDPGQGLRLIYYSQIVNDFQKGDIAEGYSVSREKKESFPLTVTSAQKNPTAFYLCASSIGTTSTDTQYFGPGTRLTVL.

The rearrangement uses TRBV18 and TRBJ1-2; 8 bases are a match to TRBD1. Germline values: CDR1 KGHSH, CDR2 LQKENI. This CDR3 has 15 residues. V gave up 3 bases and J gave up 1 base; unmatched junction bases: 4. The CDR3 reads CASSPDRGVNYGYTF. The DNA of the CDR3 is TGTGCCAGCTCACCCGACAGGGGAGTTAACTATGGCTACACCTTC.

This rearrangement joins TRBV5-1 to TRBJ2-3; 8 nucleotides line up with TRBD2. Germline lookup yields CDR1 SGHRS and CDR2 YFSETQ. The CDR3 covers 17 residues. The junction had 8 bases not matched to a gene; V was cut back by 0 bases and J by 2 bases. This CDR3 reads CASSLARVAGNTDTQYF. CDR3 in DNA: TGCGCCAGCAGCTTGGCCAGGGTAGCGGGAAACACAGATACGCAGTATTTT.

This CDR3 reads CASSPNSVYEQYF. CDR3 in DNA: TGTGCCAGCTCACCAAACAGCGTGTACGAGCAGTACTTC. The rearrangement joins TRBV18 to TRBJ2-7, with D unclear. The CDR3 is 13 amino acids. Trimming pared 2 bases from V and 4 bases from J, leaving 9 bases between. Germline V gene sequence: CDR1 KGHSH, CDR2 LQKENI. The full variable domain, completed using reference TRBV18 and TRBJ2-7, is NAGVMQNPRHLVRRRGQEARLRCSPMKGHSHVYWYRQLPEEGLKFMVYLQKENIIDESGMPKERFSAEFPKEGPSILRIQQVVRGDSAAYFCASSPNSVYEQYFGPGTRLTVT.

The chain joins TRBV2 to TRBJ2-2; no reliable D call. Germline V CDR1 and CDR2: SNHLY, FYNNEI. CDR3 length: 13 amino acids. V gave up 8 bases and J gave up 4 bases, with 11 bases separating them. Here the CDR3 DNA reads TGTGCCAGCCGCCCTCTAGTCACCGGGGAGCTGTTTTTT. This sequence encodes CASRPLVTGELFF.

To note about this clone: Germline and junction disagree at one end, which may indicate a read error. J is TRBJ2-7 and V is TRBV7-9; the D is unclear. The CDR3 sequence is 13 residues long. Germline assignment: CDR1 SEHNR and CDR2 FQNEAQ (reference sequence). The CDR3 reads CASSQDQFYEQYF. The CDR3 DNA is TGCGCCAGCAGCCAAGATCAATTCTACGAGCAGTACTTC.

The rearrangement joins TRBV6-5 to TRBJ2-7; D uncertain. V lost 0 bases and J 11 bases, leaving 14 bases between the germline ends. The CDR3 runs 13 residues. Looked up from germline, CDR1 is MNHEY and CDR2 is SVGAGI. The CDR3, as DNA: TGTGCCAGCAGTTACTCGATTGGTCTGCTAGAGTACTTC. Protein product: CASSYSIGLLEYF.

V gene TRBV6-5 combines with J gene TRBJ2-3; D perhaps matches TRBD2 (5 bases). The germline V gene encodes CDR1 MNHEY and CDR2 SVGAGI. The CDR3 runs 13 residues. Trimming removed 8 bases at V and 2 bases at J, with 11 bases between. CDR3 DNA: TGTGCCAGCTTGAGCGGAATCACAGATACGCAGTATTTT. It specifies CASLSGITDTQYF.

The J gene is TRBJ2-7, the V gene TRBV19, with D possibly being TRBD2 (7 bases). CDR1 is LNHDA, CDR2 SQIVND, per germline (reference sequence). This CDR3 region has 15 residues. V shed 8 bases and J shed 2 bases, with 19 bases lying between them. The CDR3 coding sequence is TGTGCCAGTTCCTCCGGACGGGGGGCCCCCTACGAGCAGTACTTC. Its translation: CASSSGRGAPYEQYF. Combining the CDR3 with reference TRBV19 and TRBJ2-7 gives the whole variable domain DGGITQSPKYLFRKEGQNVTLSCEQNLNHDAMYWYRQDPGQGLRLIYYSQIVNDFQKGDIAEGYSVSREKKESFPLTVTSAQKNPTAFYLCASSSGRGAPYEQYFGPGTRLTVT.

This clone was recorded only once. This chain links TRBV14 with TRBJ1-2; 7 bases map to TRBD1. J was trimmed by 1 base and V by 0 bases; bases with no gene match: 5. This CDR3 comprises 16 residues. CDR1 is SGHDN, CDR2 FVKESK, per germline. The CDR3 spells CASSQERTGLNYGYTF. The CDR3 nucleotides read TGTGCCAGCAGCCAAGAACGGACAGGACTTAACTATGGCTACACCTTC.

The CDR3 reads CASSQEGLMNTEAFF. The CDR3 nucleotides read TGCGCCAGCAGCCAAGAAGGACTGATGAACACTGAAGCTTTCTTT. The V call is TRBV4-1, the J call TRBJ1-1; D is ambiguous. The CDR3 has 15 amino acids. The V gene lost 0 bases and the J gene lost 0 bases, with 8 bases spanning the gap. Germline V gives CDR1 MGHRA, CDR2 YSYEKL.

The V gene is TRBV7-2, the J gene TRBJ2-3; TRBD1 aligns across 7 bases. V shed 5 bases and J 4 bases; nucleotides not matched to a gene: 9. The CDR3 extends over 15 amino acids. Germline V lookup: CDR1 SGHTA, CDR2 FQGNSA. CDR3 nucleotide sequence: TGTGCCAGCAGCAGTCGAAGGGGGCAAGCAGATACGCAGTATTTT. It specifies CASSSRRGQADTQYF.

The chain has TRBV7-2 and TRBJ2-5; the D gene is possibly TRBD1 (5 bases). Trimming shortened V by 4 bases and J by 4 bases, and 25 bases separated the two germline ends. CDR3 length equals 18 residues. The germline gives CDR1 SGHTA, CDR2 FQGNSA. The CDR3 coding sequence is TGTGCCAGCAGCTACGACCCCAAATCCGACAGACCTACAGAGACCCAGTACTTC. Residues: CASSYDPKSDRPTETQYF.

The chain links TRBV7-8 to TRBJ2-4; a weak D match, TRBD1 (5 bases). Looked up from germline, CDR1 is SGHVS and CDR2 is FQNEAQ. Trimming took 5 bases from V and 6 from J, leaving 17 bases between them. CDR3 length: 15 residues. In nucleotides, the CDR3 is TGTGCCAGCAGCCTAGGCAATTCAGGGATAAACATTCAGTACTTC. Translating gives CASSLGNSGINIQYF.

Comments on this clone: Other DNA variants within this sample encode the same CDR3. The CDR3 coding sequence is TGTGCCAGCAGTTGGACTAGCGGCAACTACGAGCAGTACTTC. Its translation: CASSWTSGNYEQYF. The chain links TRBV6-6 to TRBJ2-7, with 10 bases lining up with TRBD2. Germline V lookup: CDR1 MNHNY, CDR2 SVGAGI (reference sequence). This CDR3 is built from 14 residues. The J segment lost 3 bases and the V segment lost 4 bases, leaving 3 bases of the junction unmatched.

This clone was counted once. The genes are TRBV2 and TRBJ2-4; 10 positions match TRBD1. This CDR3 comprises 16 residues. Germline CDR1 is SNHLY and CDR2 is FYNNEI. V lost 1 base to trimming and J lost 2 bases; unmatched junction nucleotides: 2. CDR3 bases: TGTGCCAGCAGTGAAGGACAGGGGGCGACCAAAAACATTCAGTACTTC. This sequence encodes CASSEGQGATKNIQYF.

V usage is TRBV4-2 and J usage is TRBJ2-4, with 8 bases matching TRBD1. The CDR3 covers 15 residues. The V gene's germline CDR1 is LGHNA and CDR2 YNFKEQ. V shed 1 base and J 9 bases; nucleotides not matched to a gene: 8. The CDR3 DNA sequence: TGTGCCAGCAGCCAAGTGGGGACAGGCGAGGGCATTCAGTACTTC. Translated, it gives CASSQVGTGEGIQYF.

This chain links TRBV7-3 with TRBJ1-2, with 10 bases matching TRBD1. The CDR3 runs 13 residues. V was pared by 4 bases and J by 6 bases, with 2 bases of the junction left unmatched. Germline lookup yields CDR1 SGHTA and CDR2 FQGTGA. The CDR3 DNA sequence: TGTGCCAGCAGCTCGGGACAGGGGCATGGCTACACCTTC. Protein product: CASSSGQGHGYTF.

This sequence joins TRBV5-4 and TRBJ1-1; D not resolved. Germline V lookup: CDR1 SGHNT, CDR2 YYREEE (reference sequence). CDR3 length equals 15 residues. V was clipped by 0 bases and J by 5 bases, with 14 bases between them. The CDR3 sequence: CASSLDRQKGTEAFF. The CDR3, as DNA: TGTGCCAGCAGCTTGGACCGACAAAAAGGAACTGAAGCTTTCTTT.

The chain uses TRBV4-2 and TRBJ1-6; the D gene is possibly TRBD1 (6 bases). Germline CDR1 reads LGHNA; CDR2 reads YNFKEQ. This CDR3 has 17 residues. The ends were cut back, 0 bases at V and 3 bases at J, with 12 bases in the middle. CDR3 amino acids: CASSQDGGRGYNSPLHF. The CDR3 DNA reads TGTGCCAGCAGCCAAGATGGGGGGCGTGGCTATAATTCACCCCTCCACTTT.

This chain joins TRBV7-9 and TRBJ2-7; 7 bases align to TRBD2. Germline CDR1 reads SEHNR; CDR2 reads FQNEAQ (reference sequence). J gave up 7 bases and V 1 base, and 4 bases lay outside the gene matches. The CDR3 is 13 amino acids. The CDR3 DNA reads TGTGCCAGCAGCTTAGGACTAGCTCAAGAGCAGTACTTC. This codes for CASSLGLAQEQYF.

The rearrangement uses TRBV6-5 and TRBJ1-2; tentatively, D is TRBD1 (5 bases). Germline assignment: CDR1 MNHEY and CDR2 SVGAGI. Trimming shortened V by 0 bases and J by 7 bases, and 18 bases separated the two germline ends. The CDR3 has 16 amino acids. The CDR3 reads CASSYSSGAGLGGYTF. CDR3 sequence (DNA): TGTGCCAGCAGTTACTCGTCTGGGGCAGGTCTTGGTGGCTACACCTTC.

This chain uses TRBV10-1 with TRBJ2-3; D is unclear. The germline gives CDR1 WNHNN, CDR2 SYGVQD (reference sequence). This CDR3 has 23 amino acids. V gave up 0 bases and J gave up 5 bases, with 36 bases separating them. This CDR3 reads CASSESNDNEIYQAGRSGDTQYF. The CDR3 DNA follows: TGCGCCAGCAGTGAGTCGAACGATAACGAAATTTATCAGGCAGGACGATCAGGAGATACGCAGTATTTT.